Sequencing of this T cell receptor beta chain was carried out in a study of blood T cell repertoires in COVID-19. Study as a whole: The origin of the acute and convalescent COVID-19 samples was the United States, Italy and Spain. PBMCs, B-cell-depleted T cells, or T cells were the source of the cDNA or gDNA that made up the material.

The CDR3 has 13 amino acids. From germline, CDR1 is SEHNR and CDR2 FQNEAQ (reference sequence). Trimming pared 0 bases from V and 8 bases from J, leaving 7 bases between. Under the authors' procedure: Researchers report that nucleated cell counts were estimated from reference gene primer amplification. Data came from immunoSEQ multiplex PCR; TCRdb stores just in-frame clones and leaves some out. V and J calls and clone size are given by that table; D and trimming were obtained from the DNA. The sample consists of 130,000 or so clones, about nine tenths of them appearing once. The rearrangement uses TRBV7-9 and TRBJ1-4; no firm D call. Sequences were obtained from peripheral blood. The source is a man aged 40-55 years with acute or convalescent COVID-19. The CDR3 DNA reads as TGTGCCAGCAGCTTAGCGCACGAGGAAAAACTGTTTTTT. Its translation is CASSLAHEEKLFF.